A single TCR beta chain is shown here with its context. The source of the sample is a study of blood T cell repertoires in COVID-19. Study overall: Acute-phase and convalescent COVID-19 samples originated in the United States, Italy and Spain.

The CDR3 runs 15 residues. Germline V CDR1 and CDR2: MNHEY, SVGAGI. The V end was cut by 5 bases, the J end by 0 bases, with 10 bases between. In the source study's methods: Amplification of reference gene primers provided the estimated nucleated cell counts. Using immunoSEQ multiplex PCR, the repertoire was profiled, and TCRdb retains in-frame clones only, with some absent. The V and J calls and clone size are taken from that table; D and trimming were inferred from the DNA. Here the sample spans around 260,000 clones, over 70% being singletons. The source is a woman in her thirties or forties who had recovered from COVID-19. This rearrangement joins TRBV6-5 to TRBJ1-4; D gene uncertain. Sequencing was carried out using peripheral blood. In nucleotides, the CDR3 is TGTGCCAGCAGTCCCCAAATTGCAACTAATGAAAAACTGTTTTTT. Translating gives CASSPQIATNEKLFF.